These T cell receptor beta chains were read from a single sample in a study of T cell responses to AZD1222 COVID-19 vaccine. TCRdb's table, derived via immunoSEQ multiplex PCR, lists solely in-frame clones and lacks some. The repertoire holds 60,000 to 85,000 clones, with 60% to 85% as singletons. This sample comprised peripheral blood, obtained 28 days after the second dose of the MenACWY control vaccine. The receptors were gathered from an adult who received the MenACWY meningococcal vaccine as a control. Both conserved end residues are part of each CDR3. The order of the fields is clone size, V gene, CDR3 length, J gene, D gene, CDR3 DNA, CDR3 protein. The D gene is left open where the match is weak. A row's size may be missing; if present it is once, few, many or a size class.

NA	TRBV30	14	TRBJ2-5	NA	TGTGCCTTACGCGGTTTGGCAGGGCAAGAGACCCAGTACTTC	CALRGLAGQETQYF
few	TRBV6-5	14	TRBJ1-5	NA	TGTGCCAGCAGTTCCCGCATTAGCAATCAGCCCCAGCATTTT	CASSSRISNQPQHF
NA	TRBV7-8	18	TRBJ1-1	TRBD1	TGTGCCAGCAGCTTAGCGAGGTTTAGGACAGGGAAGGGGGCTGAAGCTTTCTTT	CASSLARFRTGKGAEAFF
NA	TRBV5-8	14	TRBJ1-6	NA	TGTGCCAGCAGCGCGGATAGGGGGAATTCACCCCTCCACTTT	CASSADRGNSPLHF
NA	TRBV10-3	12	TRBJ1-1	NA	TGTGCCATCAGTTTAAAGGGGACTGAAGCTTTCTTT	CAISLKGTEAFF
NA	TRBV11-2	13	TRBJ1-1	NA	TGTGCCAGCAGCTTAGAAGGCTCGACTGAAGCTTTCTTT	CASSLEGSTEAFF
NA	TRBV6-5	14	TRBJ1-6	NA	TGTGCCAGCAGTCCCCGGGCCTCGAATTCACCCCTCCACTTT	CASSPRASNSPLHF
few	TRBV7-2	15	TRBJ1-1	TRBD1	TGTGCCAGCAGCTTATGGGGACAGGGGGCGTCAGGAGCTTTCTTT	CASSLWGQGASGAFF
NA	TRBV7-9	16	TRBJ2-5	TRBD1	TGTGCCAGCAGCAGAAGAGACAGGGGCGGTCAAGAGACCCAGTACTTC	CASSRRDRGGQETQYF
NA	TRBV19	15	TRBJ2-5	TRBD2	TGTGCCAGTAGTGGAGGACTAGCGAGATCAGAGACCCAGTACTTC	CASSGGLARSETQYF
NA	TRBV6-6	15	TRBJ1-5	TRBD1	TGTGCCAGCAGTTTCGAGACAGGGCCCAATCAGCCCCAGCATTTT	CASSFETGPNQPQHF
NA	TRBV6-5	13	TRBJ1-1	NA	TGTGCCAGCAGTTACTCTGCGGTTTCTGAAGCTTTCTTT	CASSYSAVSEAFF
NA	TRBV6-5	11	TRBJ2-5	TRBD1	TGTGCCACCACAGGGGAAGAGACCCAGTACTTC	CATTGEETQYF
NA	TRBV6-5	14	TRBJ1-4	NA	TGTGCCAGCAGGAGGATTACAACTAATGAAAAACTGTTTTTT	CASRRITTNEKLFF
NA	TRBV6-5	14	TRBJ2-7	TRBD1	TGTGCCAGCAGTCAACAGGGGAGCTCCTACGAGCAGTACTTC	CASSQQGSSYEQYF
NA	TRBV6-1	18	TRBJ1-1	NA	TGTGCCAGCAGTGATCCCTCCGACAGACGAGACAAGAACACTGAAGCTTTCTTT	CASSDPSDRRDKNTEAFF
NA	TRBV27	15	TRBJ1-1	NA	TGTGCCAGCAGTTTAATTGCGACTCCGTACACTGAAGCTTTCTTT	CASSLIATPYTEAFF
NA	TRBV24-1	14	TRBJ1-2	NA	TGTGCCACCACCCCCTGGGGGCCCCACTATGGCTACACCTTC	CATTPWGPHYGYTF
few	TRBV6-5	14	TRBJ2-3	NA	TGTGCCAGCAGTTCTTATTCGCCCACAGATACGCAGTATTTT	CASSSYSPTDTQYF
NA	TRBV6-5	14	TRBJ1-5	TRBD1	TGTGCCAGCAGTTTGACAGGGGGCAATCAGCCCCAGCATTTT	CASSLTGGNQPQHF
NA	TRBV6-5	16	TRBJ1-3	NA	TGTGCCAGCAGTTACTCCAGAGGGAGCTCTGGAAACACCATATATTTT	CASSYSRGSSGNTIYF
NA	TRBV11-2	16	TRBJ1-6	TRBD1	TGTGCCAGCAGCGTTAACAGGGGGCGGGGGAATTCACCCCTCCACTTT	CASSVNRGRGNSPLHF
once	TRBV2	16	TRBJ2-6	NA	TGTGCCAGCAGGATGCCAGGCAACTCTGGGGCCAACGTCCTGACTTTC	CASRMPGNSGANVLTF
few	TRBV13	14	TRBJ1-5	NA	TGTGCCAGCAGCTTAGGGGGTAGCAATCAGCCCCAGCATTTT	CASSLGGSNQPQHF
NA	TRBV6-2/TRBV6-3	14	TRBJ1-1	NA	TGTGCCAGCAGTTACTCTACCGTAGCCTCTGAAGCTTTCTTT	CASSYSTVASEAFF
NA	TRBV11-2	15	TRBJ2-7	TRBD2	TGTGCCAGCAGCTTAGATCCGGGGGGTCCCTACGAGCAGTACTTC	CASSLDPGGPYEQYF
once	TRBV20-1	11	TRBJ2-1	NA	TGCAGTGCTAGCAGGGGCGGTGAGCAGTTCTTC	CSASRGGEQFF
NA	TRBV5-1	17	TRBJ1-1	TRBD1	TGCGCCAGCAGCATCAGGGGGATGGGCCCGGGGAACACTGAAGCTTTCTTT	CASSIRGMGPGNTEAFF
NA	TRBV28	16	TRBJ1-1	NA	TGTGCCAGCAGTTTAAGGTCTAGAAGGGCGAACACTGAAGCTTTCTTT	CASSLRSRRANTEAFF
NA	TRBV10-3	13	TRBJ2-1	NA	TGTGCCATCACCGACGGGAAGGGTGGTGAGCAGTTCTTC	CAITDGKGGEQFF
once	TRBV7-2	14	TRBJ1-1	NA	TGTGCCAGCAGCTCAAGGTATGGGAACACTGAAGCTTTCTTT	CASSSRYGNTEAFF
NA	TRBV27	13	TRBJ1-1	NA	TGTGCCAGCAGCCTCGCAGGGAACACTGAAGCTTTCTTT	CASSLAGNTEAFF